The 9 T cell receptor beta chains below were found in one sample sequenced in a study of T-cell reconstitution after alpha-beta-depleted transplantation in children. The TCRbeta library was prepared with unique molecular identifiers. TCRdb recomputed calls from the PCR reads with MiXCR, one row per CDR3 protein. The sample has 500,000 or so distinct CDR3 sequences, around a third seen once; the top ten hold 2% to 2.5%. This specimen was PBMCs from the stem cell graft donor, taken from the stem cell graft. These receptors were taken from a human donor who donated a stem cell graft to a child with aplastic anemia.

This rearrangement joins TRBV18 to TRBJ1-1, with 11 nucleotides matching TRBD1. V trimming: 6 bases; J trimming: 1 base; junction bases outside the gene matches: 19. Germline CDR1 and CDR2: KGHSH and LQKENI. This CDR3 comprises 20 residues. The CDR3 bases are TGTGCCAGCTCCCGACTGTCTTTCGGGACAGGGGGAAAGTCGAACACTGAAGCTTTCTTT. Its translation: CASSRLSFGTGGKSNTEAFF.

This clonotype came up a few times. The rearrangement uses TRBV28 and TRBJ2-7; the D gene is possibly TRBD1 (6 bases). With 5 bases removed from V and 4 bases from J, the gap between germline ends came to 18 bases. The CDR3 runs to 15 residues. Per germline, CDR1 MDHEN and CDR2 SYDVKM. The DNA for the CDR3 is TGTGCCAGCAGTCCAACCGGGACACATATGTACGAGCAGTACTTC. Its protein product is CASSPTGTHMYEQYF.

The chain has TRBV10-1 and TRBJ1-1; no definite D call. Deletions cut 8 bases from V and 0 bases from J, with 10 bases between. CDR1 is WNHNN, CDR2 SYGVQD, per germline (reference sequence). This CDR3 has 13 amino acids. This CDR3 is CASPTNMNTEAFF. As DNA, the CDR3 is TGCGCCAGCCCTACCAATATGAACACTGAAGCTTTCTTT.

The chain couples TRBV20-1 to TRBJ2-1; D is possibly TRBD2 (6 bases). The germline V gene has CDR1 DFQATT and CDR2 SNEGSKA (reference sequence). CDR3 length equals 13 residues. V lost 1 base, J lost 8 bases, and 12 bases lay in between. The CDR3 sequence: CSARGGEIDEQFF. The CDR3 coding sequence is TGCAGTGCTAGAGGGGGGGAGATCGATGAGCAGTTCTTC.

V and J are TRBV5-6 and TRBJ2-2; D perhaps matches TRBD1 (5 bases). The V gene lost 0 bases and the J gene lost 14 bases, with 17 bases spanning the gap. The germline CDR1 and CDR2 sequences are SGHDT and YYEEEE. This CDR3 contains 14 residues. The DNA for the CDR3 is TGTGCCAGCAGCTTGGAGGGGAACCCGGCTAACCTGTTTTTT. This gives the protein CASSLEGNPANLFF.

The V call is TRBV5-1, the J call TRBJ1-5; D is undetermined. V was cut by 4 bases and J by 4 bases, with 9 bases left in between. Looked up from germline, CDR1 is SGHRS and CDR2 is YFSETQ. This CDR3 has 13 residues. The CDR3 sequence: CASSQESNQPQHF. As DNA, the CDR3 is TGCGCCAGCAGCCAAGAATCGAATCAGCCCCAGCATTTT.

Here the CDR3 DNA reads TGCAGCGTTGAATCAGGACTAGCGGGTACAGATACGCAGTATTTT. Encoded protein: CSVESGLAGTDTQYF. The rearrangement uses TRBV29-1 and TRBJ2-3, with 11 bases aligning to TRBD2. J was trimmed by 3 bases and V by 2 bases; bases with no gene match: 4. Germline V lookup: CDR1 SQVTM, CDR2 ANQGSEA. The CDR3 has 15 residues.

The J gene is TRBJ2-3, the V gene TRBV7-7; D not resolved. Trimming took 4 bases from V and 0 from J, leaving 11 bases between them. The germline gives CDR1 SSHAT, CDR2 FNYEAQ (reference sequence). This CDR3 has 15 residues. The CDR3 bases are TGTGCCAGCAGCTCGCAGGTCGGGAGCACAGATACGCAGTATTTT. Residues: CASSSQVGSTDTQYF. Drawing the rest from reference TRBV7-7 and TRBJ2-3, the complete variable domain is GAGVSQSPRYKVTKRGQDVTLRCDPISSHATLYWYQQALGQGPEFLTYFNYEAQPDKSGLPSDRFSAERPEGSISTLTIQRTEQRDSAMYRCASSSQVGSTDTQYFGPGTRLTVL.

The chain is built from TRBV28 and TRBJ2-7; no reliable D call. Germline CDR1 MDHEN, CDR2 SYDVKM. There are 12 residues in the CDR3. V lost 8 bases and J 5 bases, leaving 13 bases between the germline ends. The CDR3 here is CASRRGVDEQYV. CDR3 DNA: TGTGCCAGCCGCCGTGGCGTCGACGAGCAGTACGTC.